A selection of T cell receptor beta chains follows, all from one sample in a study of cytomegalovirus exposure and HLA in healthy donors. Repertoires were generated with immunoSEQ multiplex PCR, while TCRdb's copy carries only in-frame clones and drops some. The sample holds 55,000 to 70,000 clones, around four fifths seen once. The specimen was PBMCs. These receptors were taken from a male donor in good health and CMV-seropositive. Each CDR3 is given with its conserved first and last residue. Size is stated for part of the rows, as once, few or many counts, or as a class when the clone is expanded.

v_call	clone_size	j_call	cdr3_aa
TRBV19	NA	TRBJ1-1	CASSVSSRGEAFF
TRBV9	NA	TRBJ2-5	CASSVTGQGIETQYF
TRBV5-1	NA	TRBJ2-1	CASSLAARMLYNEQFF
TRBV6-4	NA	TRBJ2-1	CASSDSERDEQFF
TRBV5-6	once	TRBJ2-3	CASSLRTSGSTDTQYF
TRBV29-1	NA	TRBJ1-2	CSVEGSHYGYTF
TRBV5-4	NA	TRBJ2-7	CASSGTGDSSSFYEQYF
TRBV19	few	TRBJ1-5	CASSIWTGDQPQHF
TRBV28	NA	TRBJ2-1	CASQTGGLSYNEQFF
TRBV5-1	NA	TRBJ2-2	CASSARGKGNTGELFF
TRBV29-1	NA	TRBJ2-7	CSVVLEGVSYEQYF
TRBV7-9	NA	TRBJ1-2	CASSLATGGVVPIDGYTF
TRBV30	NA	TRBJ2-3	CAWRPQSPGHRTDTQYF
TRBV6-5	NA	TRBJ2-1	CASSITSRTVPFF
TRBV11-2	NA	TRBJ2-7	CASSLTRGGYEQYF
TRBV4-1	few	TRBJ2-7	CASSPREGSYEQYF
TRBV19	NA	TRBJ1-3	CASLEPGQLGNTIYF
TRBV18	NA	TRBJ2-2	CASSPRGRNTGELFF
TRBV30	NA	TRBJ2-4	CAWRSTGGKNIQYF
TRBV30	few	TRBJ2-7	CAWKGGAAGANYEQYF